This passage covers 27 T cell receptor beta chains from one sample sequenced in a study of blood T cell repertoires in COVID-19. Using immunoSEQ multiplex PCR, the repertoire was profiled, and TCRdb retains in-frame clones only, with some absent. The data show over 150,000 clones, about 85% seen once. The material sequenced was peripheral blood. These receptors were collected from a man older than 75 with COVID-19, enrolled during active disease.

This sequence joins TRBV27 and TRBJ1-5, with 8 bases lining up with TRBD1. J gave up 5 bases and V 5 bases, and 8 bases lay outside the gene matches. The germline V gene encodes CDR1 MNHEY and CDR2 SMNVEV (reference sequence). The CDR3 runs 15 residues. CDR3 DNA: TGTGCCAGCAGTCCCCTGGACAGGGCGGATCAGCCCCAGCATTTT. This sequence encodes CASSPLDRADQPQHF.

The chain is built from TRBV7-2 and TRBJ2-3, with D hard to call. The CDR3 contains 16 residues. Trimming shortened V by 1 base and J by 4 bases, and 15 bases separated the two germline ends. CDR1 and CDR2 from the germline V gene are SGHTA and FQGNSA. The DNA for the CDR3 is TGTGCCAGCAGCTTAGTTGGGCAGAGTGTCGCAGATACGCAGTATTTT. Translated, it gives CASSLVGQSVADTQYF.

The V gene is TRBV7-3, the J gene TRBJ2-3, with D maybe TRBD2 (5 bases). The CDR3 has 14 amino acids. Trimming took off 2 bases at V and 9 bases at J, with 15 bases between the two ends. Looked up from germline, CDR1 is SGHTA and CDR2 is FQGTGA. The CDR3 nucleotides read TGTGCCAGCAGCTTATTTTTGGACTCCGGAACGCAGTATTTT. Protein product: CASSLFLDSGTQYF. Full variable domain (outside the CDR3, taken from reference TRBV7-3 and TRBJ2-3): GAGVSQTPSNKVTEKGKYVELRCDPISGHTALYWYRQSLGQGPEFLIYFQGTGAADDSGLPNDRFFAVRPEGSVSTLKIQRTERGDSAVYLCASSLFLDSGTQYFGPGTRLTVL.

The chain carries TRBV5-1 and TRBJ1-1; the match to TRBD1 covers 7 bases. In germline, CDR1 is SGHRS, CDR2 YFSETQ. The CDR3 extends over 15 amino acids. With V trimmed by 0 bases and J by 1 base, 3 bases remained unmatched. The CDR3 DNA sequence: TGCGCCAGCAGCTTGGGACAGGGCACGAACACTGAAGCTTTCTTT. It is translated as CASSLGQGTNTEAFF.

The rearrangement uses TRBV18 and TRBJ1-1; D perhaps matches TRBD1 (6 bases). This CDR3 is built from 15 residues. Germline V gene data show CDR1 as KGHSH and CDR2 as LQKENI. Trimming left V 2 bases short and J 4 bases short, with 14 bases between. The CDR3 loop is CASSPYTARGTEAFF. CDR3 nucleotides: TGTGCCAGCTCACCATATACGGCCAGGGGCACTGAAGCTTTCTTT.

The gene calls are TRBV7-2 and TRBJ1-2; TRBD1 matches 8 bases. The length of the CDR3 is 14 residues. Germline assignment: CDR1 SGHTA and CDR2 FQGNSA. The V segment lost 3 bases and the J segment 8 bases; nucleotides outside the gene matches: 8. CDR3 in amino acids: CASSLGQAGSGYTF. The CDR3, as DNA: TGTGCCAGCAGCTTGGGACAGGCAGGGAGCGGCTACACCTTC.

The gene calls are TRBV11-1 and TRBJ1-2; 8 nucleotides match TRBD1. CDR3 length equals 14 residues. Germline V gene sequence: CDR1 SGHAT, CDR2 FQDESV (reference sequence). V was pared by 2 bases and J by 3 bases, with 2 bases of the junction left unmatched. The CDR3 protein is CASSLQGADYGYTF. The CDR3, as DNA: TGTGCCAGCAGCTTACAGGGGGCGGACTATGGCTACACCTTC.

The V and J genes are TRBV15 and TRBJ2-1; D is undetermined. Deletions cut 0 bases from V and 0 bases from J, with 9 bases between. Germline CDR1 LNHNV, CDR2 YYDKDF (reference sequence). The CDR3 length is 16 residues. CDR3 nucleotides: TGTGCCACCAGCAGAGATAATAGTGTCTCCTACAATGAGCAGTTCTTC. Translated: CATSRDNSVSYNEQFF.

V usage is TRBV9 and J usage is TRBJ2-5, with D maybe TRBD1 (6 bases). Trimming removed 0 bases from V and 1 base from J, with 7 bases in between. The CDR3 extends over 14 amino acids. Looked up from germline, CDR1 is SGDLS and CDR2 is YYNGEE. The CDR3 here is CASSVGTVQETQYF. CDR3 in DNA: TGTGCCAGCAGCGTAGGGACAGTCCAAGAGACCCAGTACTTC.

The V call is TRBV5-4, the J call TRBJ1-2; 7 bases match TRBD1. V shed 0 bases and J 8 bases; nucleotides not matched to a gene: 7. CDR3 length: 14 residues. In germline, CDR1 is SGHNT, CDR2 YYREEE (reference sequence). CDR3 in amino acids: CASSLETGNRGYTF. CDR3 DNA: TGTGCCAGCAGCTTGGAGACAGGGAATCGCGGCTACACCTTC.

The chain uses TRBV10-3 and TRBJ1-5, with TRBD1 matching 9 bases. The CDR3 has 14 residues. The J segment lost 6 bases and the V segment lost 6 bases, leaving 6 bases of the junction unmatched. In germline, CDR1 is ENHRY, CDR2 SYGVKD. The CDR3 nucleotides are TGTGCCATCAGCGCGGGACAGGGTACTCAGCCCCAGCATTTT. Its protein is CAISAGQGTQPQHF.

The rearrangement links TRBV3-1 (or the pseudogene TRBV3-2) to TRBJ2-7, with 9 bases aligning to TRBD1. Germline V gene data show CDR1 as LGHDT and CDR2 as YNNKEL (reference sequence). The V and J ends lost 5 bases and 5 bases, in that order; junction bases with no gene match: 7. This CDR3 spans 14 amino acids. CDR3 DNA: TGTGCCAGCAGCGAAGGGACAGGGTGGAACGAGCAGTACTTC. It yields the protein CASSEGTGWNEQYF.

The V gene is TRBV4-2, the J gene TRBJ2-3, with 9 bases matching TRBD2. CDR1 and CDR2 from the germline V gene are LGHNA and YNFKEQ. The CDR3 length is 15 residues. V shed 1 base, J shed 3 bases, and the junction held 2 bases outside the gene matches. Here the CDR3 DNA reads TGTGCCAGCAGCCAAGGACTAGCGGAGACAGATACGCAGTATTTT. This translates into CASSQGLAETDTQYF.

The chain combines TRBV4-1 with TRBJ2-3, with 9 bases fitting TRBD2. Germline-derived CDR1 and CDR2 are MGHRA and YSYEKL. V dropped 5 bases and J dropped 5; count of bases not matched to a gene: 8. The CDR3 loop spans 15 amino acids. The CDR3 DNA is TGCGCCAGCAGCTTCAGCGGGGGGACCTTAGATACGCAGTATTTT. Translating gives CASSFSGGTLDTQYF.

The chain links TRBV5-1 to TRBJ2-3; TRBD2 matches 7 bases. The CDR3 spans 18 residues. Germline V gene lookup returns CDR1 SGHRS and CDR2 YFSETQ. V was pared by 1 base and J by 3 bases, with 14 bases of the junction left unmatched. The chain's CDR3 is CASSLPPQLERDTDTQYF. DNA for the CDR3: TGCGCCAGCAGCTTGCCGCCCCAACTAGAGCGGGATACAGATACGCAGTATTTT. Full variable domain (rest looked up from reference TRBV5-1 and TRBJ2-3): KAGVTQTPRYLIKTRGQQVTLSCSPISGHRSVSWYQQTPGQGLQFLFEYFSETQRNKGNFPGRFSGRQFSNSRSEMNVSTLELGDSALYLCASSLPPQLERDTDTQYFGPGTRLTVL.

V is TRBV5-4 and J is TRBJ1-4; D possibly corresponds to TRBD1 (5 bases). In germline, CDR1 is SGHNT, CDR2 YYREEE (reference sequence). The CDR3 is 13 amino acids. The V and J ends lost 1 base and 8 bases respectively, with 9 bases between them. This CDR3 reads CASSLQGWEKLFF. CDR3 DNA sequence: TGTGCCAGCAGCTTGCAGGGTTGGGAAAAACTGTTTTTT.

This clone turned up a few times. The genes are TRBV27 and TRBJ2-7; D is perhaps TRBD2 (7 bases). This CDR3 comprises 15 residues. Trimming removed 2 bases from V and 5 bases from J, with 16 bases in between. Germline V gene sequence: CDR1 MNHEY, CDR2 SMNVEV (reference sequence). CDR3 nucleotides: TGTGCCAGCAGTTTAACGGGGGGCACCTCGAACGAGCAGTACTTC. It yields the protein CASSLTGGTSNEQYF.

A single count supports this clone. The CDR3 loop reads CASSRTHPTGNTEAFF. The DNA for the CDR3 is TGCGCCAGCAGCAGGACCCACCCGACAGGGAACACTGAAGCTTTCTTT. The gene calls are TRBV5-1 and TRBJ1-1; D may be TRBD1 (6 bases). The CDR3 covers 16 residues. V was cut by 4 bases and J by 1 base, with 17 bases left in between. From germline, CDR1 is SGHRS and CDR2 YFSETQ.

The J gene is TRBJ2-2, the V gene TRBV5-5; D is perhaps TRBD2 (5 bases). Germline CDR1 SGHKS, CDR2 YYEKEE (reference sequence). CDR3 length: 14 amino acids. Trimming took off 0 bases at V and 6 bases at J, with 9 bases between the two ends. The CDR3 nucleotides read TGTGCCAGCAGCTTGGGTTTGGGAGCCGGGGAGCTGTTTTTT. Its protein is CASSLGLGAGELFF.

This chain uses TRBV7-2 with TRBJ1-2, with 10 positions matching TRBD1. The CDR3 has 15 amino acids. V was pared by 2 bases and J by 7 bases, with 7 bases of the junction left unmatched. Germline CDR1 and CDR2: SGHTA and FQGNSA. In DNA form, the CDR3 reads TGTGCCAGCAGCTTAAGGGGACAGGGGTCAAGTGGCTACACCTTC. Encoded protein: CASSLRGQGSSGYTF.

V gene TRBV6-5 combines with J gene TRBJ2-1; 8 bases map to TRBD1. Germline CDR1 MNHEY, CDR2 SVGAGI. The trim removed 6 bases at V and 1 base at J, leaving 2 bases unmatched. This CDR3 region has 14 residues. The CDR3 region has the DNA TGTGCCAGCAGGAGGACAGGGTCCTACAATGAGCAGTTCTTC. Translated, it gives CASRRTGSYNEQFF.

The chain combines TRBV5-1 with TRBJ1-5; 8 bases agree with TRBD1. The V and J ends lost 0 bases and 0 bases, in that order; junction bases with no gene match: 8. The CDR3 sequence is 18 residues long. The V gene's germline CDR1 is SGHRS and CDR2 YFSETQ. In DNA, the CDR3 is TGCGCCAGCAGCTTGGGACCCGGGACAGGCACTAGCAATCAGCCCCAGCATTTT. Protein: CASSLGPGTGTSNQPQHF.

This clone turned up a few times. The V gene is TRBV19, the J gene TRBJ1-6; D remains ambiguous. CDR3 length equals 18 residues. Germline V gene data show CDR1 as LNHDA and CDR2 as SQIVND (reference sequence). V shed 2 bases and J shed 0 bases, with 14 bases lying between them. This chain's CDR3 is CASSIKTATNSYNSPLHF. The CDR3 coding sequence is TGTGCCAGTAGTATAAAGACTGCTACCAACTCCTATAATTCACCCCTCCACTTT.

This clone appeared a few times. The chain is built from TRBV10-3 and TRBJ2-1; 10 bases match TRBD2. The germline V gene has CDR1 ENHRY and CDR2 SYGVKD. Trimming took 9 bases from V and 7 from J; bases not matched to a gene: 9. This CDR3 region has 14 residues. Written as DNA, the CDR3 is TGTGCCATTCACGCCGGGACTAGCGAAAATGAGCAGTTCTTC. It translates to CAIHAGTSENEQFF.

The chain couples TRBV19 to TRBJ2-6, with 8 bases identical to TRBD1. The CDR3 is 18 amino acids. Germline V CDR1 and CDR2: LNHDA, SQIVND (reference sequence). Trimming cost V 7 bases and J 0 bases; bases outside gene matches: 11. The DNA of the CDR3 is TGTGCCAGTACCTTAGCTGGACAGGGCCACTCTGGGGCCAACGTCCTGACTTTC. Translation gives CASTLAGQGHSGANVLTF.

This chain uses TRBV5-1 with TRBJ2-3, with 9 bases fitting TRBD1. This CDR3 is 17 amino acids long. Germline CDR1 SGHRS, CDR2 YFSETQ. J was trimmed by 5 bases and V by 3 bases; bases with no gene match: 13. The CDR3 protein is CASSSTPPDRGEDTQYF. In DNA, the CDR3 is TGCGCCAGCAGCTCTACACCGCCGGACAGGGGAGAAGATACGCAGTATTTT.

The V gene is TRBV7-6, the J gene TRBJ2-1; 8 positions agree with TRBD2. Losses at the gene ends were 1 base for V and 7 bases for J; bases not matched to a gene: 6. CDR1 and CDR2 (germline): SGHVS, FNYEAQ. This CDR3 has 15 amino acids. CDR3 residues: CASSLGASGSNEQFF. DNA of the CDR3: TGTGCCAGCAGCTTAGGGGCTAGCGGGTCGAATGAGCAGTTCTTC.